This T cell receptor beta chain appears in the sequencing data of a study of regulatory T cells in long-lasting Graves disease. Study information: In persistent Graves' disease, antithyroid drugs had been taken for over 5 years and TSH receptor antibodies stayed positive.

This clonotype was detected ten times or more. Its antigen is undetermined. V lost 5 bases and J lost 4; bases outside the gene matches: 8. The CDR3 contains 15 residues. Relying on iRepertoire HTBI primers and Arm-PCR of CDR3 regions, the team built TCR beta libraries. TCRdb re-called the multiplex PCR reads through MiXCR, storing one row per CDR3 protein. Of 400,000 to 500,000 distinct CDR3 sequences listed, 22% were seen once; the top ten hold around 14%. Study-wide points: With persistent disease, TRBV28, TRBJ1-2 and TRBJ2-5 were the favored segments.

Time point indicated: persistent/refractory GD, antithyroid drugs over 5 years with positive TRAb. TCR sequences were obtained from RNA taken from PBMCs. In each case, Graves' disease was diagnosed per American Thyroid Association guidelines. The rearrangement uses TRBV12-3 or TRBV12-4 and TRBJ2-5, with 9 bases aligning to TRBD1. The receptor was derived from a female donor with Graves disease. This specimen was peripheral blood mononuclear cells (PBMCs), taken when the disease was refractory, from a patient treated with antithyroid drugs. The CDR3 region has the DNA TGTGCCAGCAGTCCGGGACAGGGCGGAGGAGAGACCCAGTACTTC. It specifies CASSPGQGGGETQYF.